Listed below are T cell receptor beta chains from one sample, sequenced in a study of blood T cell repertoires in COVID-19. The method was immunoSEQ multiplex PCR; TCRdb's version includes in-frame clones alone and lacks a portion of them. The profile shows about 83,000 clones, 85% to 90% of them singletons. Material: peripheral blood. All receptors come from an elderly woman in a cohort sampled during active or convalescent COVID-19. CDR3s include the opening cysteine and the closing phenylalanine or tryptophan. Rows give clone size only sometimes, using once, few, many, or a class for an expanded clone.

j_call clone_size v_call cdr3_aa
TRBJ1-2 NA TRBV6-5 CASTPSGGVSYGYTF
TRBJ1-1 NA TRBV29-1 CSARTEAEAFF
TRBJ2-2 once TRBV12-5 CASGLVVEHTGELFF
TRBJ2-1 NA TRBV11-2 CASSLETGSYNEQFF
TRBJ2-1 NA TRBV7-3 CASSSSGTPYNEQFF
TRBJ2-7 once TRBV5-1 CASSLDGTSTYYEQYF
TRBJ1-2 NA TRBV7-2 CASSLLGDERGYTF
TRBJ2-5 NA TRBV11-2 CASSIAGGETQYF
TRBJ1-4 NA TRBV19 CASSIPAGAHEKLFF
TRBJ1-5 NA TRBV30 CAWSGAGATQPQHF
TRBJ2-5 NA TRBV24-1 CATSVGAERGSRETQYF
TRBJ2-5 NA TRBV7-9 CASSLVEGRQETQYF
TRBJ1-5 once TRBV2 CASSDRGTGSYHNSNQPQHF
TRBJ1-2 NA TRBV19 CASKGVQGISPSGYTF
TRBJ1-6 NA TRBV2 CASKGQGKGSPLHF
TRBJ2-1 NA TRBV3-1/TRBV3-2 CASSLTGVAGGLNEQFF
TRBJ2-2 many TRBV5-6 CASSFRDRAYTGELFF
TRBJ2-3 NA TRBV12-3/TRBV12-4 CASRPRESDTQYF
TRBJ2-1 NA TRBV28 CASSSYRASSYNEQFF
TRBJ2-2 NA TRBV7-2 CASSWNRLSGELFF
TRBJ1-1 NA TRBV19 CASTPGGVGAEAFF
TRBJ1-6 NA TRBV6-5 CASSYRESPLHF
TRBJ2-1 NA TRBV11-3 CASSPRSGRASYNEQFF
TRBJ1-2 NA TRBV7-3 CASSLTGQSIYGYTF
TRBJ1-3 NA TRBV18 CASSPNLRDENTIYF
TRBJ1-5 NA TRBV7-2 CASSSQHDRTASNQPQHF
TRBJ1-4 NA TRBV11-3 CASAGLPNEKLFF
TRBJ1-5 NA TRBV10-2 CASSEPDRNQPQHF
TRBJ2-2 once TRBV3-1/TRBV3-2 CASSQARSGRNTGELFF
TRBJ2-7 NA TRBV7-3 CASSLTGVEQYF
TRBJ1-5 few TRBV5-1 CASSLDGRDNQPQHF
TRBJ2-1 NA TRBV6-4 CASSHGLDGEQFF
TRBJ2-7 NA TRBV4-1 CASSQGTSGYSSYEQYF
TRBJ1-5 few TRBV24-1 CATSETGNSFGNQPQHF
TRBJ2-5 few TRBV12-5 CASGLSGGAETQYF
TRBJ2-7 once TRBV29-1 CSAWDRGRRQYF
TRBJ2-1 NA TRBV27 CASSFNGNRYNEQFF
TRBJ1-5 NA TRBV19 CATESARGSGSNQPQHF
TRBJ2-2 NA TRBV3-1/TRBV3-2 CASSLPRAATGELFF
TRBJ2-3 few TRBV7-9 CASSLGAGVTDTQYF
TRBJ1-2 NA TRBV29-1 CSTSGVGGYTF
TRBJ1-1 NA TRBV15 CATSWTGLNTEAFF
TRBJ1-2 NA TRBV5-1 CASSPGHTNYGYTF
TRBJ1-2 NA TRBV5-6 CASSLGAGNYGYTF
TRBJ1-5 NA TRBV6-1 CASSELRYQHF
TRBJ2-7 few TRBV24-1 CAPGRWLAVYEQYF
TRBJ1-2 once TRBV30 CAWGKSGTGQYGYTF
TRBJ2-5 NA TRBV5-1 CASSPPLEGGGETQYF
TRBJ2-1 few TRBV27 CASRNSGSSYNEQFF
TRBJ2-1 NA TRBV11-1 CASSSRWTGNEQFF
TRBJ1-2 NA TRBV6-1 CASSEAGGPLNYGYTF
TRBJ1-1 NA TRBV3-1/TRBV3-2 CASTRGAMNTEAFF
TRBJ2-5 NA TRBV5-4 CASSKLAGGQETQYF
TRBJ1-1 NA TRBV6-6 CASSSPGGGNTEAFF
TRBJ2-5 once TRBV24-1 CATSDHSDRAETQYF
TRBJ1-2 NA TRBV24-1 CATSDWDRGYGYTF
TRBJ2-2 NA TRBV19 CASSIPGQGTGELFF
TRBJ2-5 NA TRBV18 CASSLFFEETQYF
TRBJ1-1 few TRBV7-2 CASSSQTYTEAFF